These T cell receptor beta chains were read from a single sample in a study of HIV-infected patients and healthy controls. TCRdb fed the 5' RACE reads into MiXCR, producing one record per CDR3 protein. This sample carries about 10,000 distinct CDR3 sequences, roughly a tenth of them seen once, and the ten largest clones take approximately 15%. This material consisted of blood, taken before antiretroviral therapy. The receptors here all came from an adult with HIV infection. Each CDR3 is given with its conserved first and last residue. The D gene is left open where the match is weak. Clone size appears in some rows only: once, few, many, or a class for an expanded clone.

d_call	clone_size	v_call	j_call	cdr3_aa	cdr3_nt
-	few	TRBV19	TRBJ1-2	CASTERRNRIHGYTF	TGTGCCAGTACTGAACGCCGGAACAGGATCCATGGCTACACCTTC
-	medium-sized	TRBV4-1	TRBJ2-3	CASSQVNLVSTDTQYF	TGCGCCAGCAGCCAAGTAAATTTAGTGAGCACAGATACGCAGTATTTT
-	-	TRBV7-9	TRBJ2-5	CASSLAWGETQYF	TGTGCCAGCAGCTTAGCCTGGGGTGAGACCCAGTACTTC
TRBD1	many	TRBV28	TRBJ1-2	CASSKTGAVYGYTF	TGTGCCAGCAGCAAGACAGGGGCTGTATATGGCTACACCTTC
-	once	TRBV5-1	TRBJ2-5	CASSLAASQGTQYF	TGCGCCAGCAGCTTGGCTGCTAGCCAAGGGACCCAGTACTTC
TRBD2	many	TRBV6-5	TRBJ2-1	CASSPSGPHNEQFF	TGTGCCAGCAGCCCTAGCGGGCCACACAATGAGCAGTTCTTC
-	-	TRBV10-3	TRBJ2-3	CAISQETTDTQYF	TGTGCCATCAGTCAGGAGACCACAGATACGCAGTATTTT
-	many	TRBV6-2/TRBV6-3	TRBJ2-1	CASSHRGVAPQQFF	TGTGCCAGCAGTCACCGTGGGGTAGCACCTCAGCAGTTCTTC
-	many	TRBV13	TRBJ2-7	CASSLTYEQYF	TGTGCCAGCAGTCTTACCTACGAGCAGTACTTC
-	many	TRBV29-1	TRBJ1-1	CSVEEYTLNTEAFF	TGCAGCGTTGAAGAATACACCCTGAACACTGAAGCTTTCTTT
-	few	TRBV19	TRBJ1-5	CAISNRAGNQPQHF	TGTGCCATTTCAAACAGGGCTGGCAATCAGCCCCAGCATTTT
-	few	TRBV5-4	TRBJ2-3	CASSFSGGTDTQYF	TGTGCCAGCAGCTTTTCAGGGGGCACAGATACGCAGTATTTT
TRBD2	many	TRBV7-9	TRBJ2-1	CASSSLSGGAYNEQFF	TGTGCCAGCAGCTCCTTAAGCGGGGGGGCCTACAATGAGCAGTTCTTC
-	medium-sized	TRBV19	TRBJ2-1	CASSNGYNEQFF	TGTGCCAGTAGTAACGGATACAATGAGCAGTTCTTC
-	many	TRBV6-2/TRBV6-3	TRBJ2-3	CASHSRRGSDTQYF	TGTGCCAGCCACAGTCGACGGGGGTCAGATACGCAGTATTTT
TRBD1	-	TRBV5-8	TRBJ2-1	CASSLLRGQGDNEQFF	TGTGCCAGCAGCTTGTTAAGGGGACAGGGAGACAATGAGCAGTTCTTC
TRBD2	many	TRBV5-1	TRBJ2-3	CASSLSSSGVTDTQYF	TGCGCCAGCAGCTTGAGCTCTAGCGGTGTCACAGATACGCAGTATTTT
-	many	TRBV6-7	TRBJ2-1	CASSYSWGLLIYNEQFF	TGTGCCAGCAGTTACTCATGGGGACTTCTGATCTACAATGAGCAGTTCTTC
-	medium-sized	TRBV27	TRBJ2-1	CASRGDSIYNEQFF	TGTGCCAGCAGAGGGGACTCGATATACAATGAGCAGTTCTTC
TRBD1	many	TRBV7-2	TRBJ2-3	CASSSGQGTDTQYF	TGTGCCAGCAGCTCCGGACAGGGCACAGATACGCAGTATTTT
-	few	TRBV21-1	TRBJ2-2	CASSKGDIETGELFF	TGTGCCAGCAGCAAAGGGGATATAGAAACCGGGGAGCTGTTTTTT
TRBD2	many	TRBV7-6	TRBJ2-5	CASSLGLAGSAEQETQYF	TGTGCCAGCAGCCTCGGACTAGCGGGGTCGGCGGAACAAGAGACCCAGTACTTC
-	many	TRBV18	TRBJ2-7	CASSIGATYEQYF	TGTGCCAGCTCAATAGGGGCTACCTACGAGCAGTACTTC
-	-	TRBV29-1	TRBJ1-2	CSVEDTGGAHYGYTF	TGCAGCGTTGAAGATACCGGGGGCGCCCACTATGGCTACACCTTC
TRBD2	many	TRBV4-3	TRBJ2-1	CASSQLAGGPGEQFF	TGCGCCAGCAGCCAGCTAGCGGGAGGGCCGGGTGAGCAGTTCTTC
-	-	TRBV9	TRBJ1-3	CASTMGGAGNTIYF	TGTGCCAGCACCATGGGAGGGGCTGGAAACACCATATATTTT
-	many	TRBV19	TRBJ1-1	CASSIGYDTEAFF	TGTGCCAGTAGTATAGGATACGACACTGAAGCTTTCTTT
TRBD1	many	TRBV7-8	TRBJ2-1	CASSITTGAGRAYNEQFF	TGTGCCAGCAGCATCACGACAGGGGCAGGTAGAGCCTACAATGAGCAGTTCTTC
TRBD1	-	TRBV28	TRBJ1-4	CASSRPGQGGEKLFF	TGTGCCAGCAGTCGACCGGGACAGGGTGGGGAAAAACTGTTTTTT
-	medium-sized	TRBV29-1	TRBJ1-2	CSVEEGTSHGYTF	TGCAGCGTTGAGGAAGGGACATCCCATGGCTACACCTTC
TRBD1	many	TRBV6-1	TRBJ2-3	CASTNTGGWLADTQYF	TGTGCCAGCACCAACACAGGGGGCTGGTTAGCAGATACGCAGTATTTT
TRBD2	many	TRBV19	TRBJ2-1	CASREREGNEQFF	TGTGCCAGTAGGGAGCGGGAGGGAAATGAGCAGTTCTTC
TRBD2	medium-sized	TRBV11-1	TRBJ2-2	CASSTWTRGDTGELFF	TGTGCCAGCAGTACATGGACTAGGGGCGACACCGGGGAGCTGTTTTTT
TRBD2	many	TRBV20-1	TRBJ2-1	CSARQPAGHNEQFF	TGCAGTGCTCGACAACCAGCGGGACACAATGAGCAGTTCTTC
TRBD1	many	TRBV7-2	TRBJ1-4	CASRSTGVEKLFF	TGTGCCAGCAGATCTACAGGGGTTGAAAAACTGTTTTTT
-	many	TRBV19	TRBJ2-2	CASTRVKNTGELFF	TGTGCCAGTACCAGGGTTAAAAACACCGGGGAGCTGTTTTTT
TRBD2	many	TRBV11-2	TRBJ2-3	CASSLFPGTSGALDTQYF	TGTGCCAGCAGCTTATTCCCCGGGACTAGCGGGGCCCTAGATACGCAGTATTTT
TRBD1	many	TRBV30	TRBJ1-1	CAWSDPGTGSTEAFF	TGTGCCTGGAGTGATCCTGGGACAGGGAGCACTGAAGCTTTCTTT
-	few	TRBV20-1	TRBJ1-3	CSAKTGDSGNTIYF	TGCAGTGCCAAGACAGGTGACTCTGGAAACACCATATATTTT
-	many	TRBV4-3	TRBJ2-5	CASSQDGSREETQYF	TGCGCCAGCAGCCAAGACGGGTCAAGGGAAGAGACCCAGTACTTC
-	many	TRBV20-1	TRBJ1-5	CSARARTLEDQPQHF	TGCAGTGCTAGAGCCCGGACTTTGGAGGATCAGCCCCAGCATTTT
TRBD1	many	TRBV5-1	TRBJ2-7	CASRNDRVTKTYEQYF	TGCGCCAGCAGAAATGACAGGGTCACAAAAACCTACGAGCAGTACTTC
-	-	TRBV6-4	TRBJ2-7	CASSVFWGDISGYEQYF	TGTGCCAGCAGTGTTTTTTGGGGTGATATTTCTGGATACGAGCAGTACTTC
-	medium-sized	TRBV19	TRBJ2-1	CASSTDGYNEQFF	TGTGCCAGTAGTACAGACGGATACAATGAGCAGTTCTTC
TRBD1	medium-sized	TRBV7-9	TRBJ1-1	CASSTGQPYTEAFF	TGTGCCAGCAGCACGGGACAGCCGTACACTGAAGCTTTCTTT
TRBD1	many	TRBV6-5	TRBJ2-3	CASSYSILRTGAKATDTQYF	TGTGCCAGCAGTTACTCGATTCTGAGGACAGGGGCCAAGGCCACAGATACGCAGTATTTT
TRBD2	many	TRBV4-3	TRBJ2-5	CASSSTSGGEETQYF	TGCGCCAGCAGCAGTACTAGCGGGGGGGAAGAGACCCAGTACTTC
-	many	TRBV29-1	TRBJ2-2	CSVVGKHNTGELFF	TGCAGCGTTGTGGGGAAACACAACACCGGGGAGCTGTTTTTT
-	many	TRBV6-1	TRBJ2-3	CASMLTKSTDTQYF	TGTGCCAGCATGCTCACCAAAAGCACAGATACGCAGTATTTT
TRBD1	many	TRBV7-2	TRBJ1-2	CASSLEGALVGAPGYTF	TGTGCCAGCAGCTTAGAGGGGGCTCTGGTTGGAGCGCCTGGCTACACCTTC